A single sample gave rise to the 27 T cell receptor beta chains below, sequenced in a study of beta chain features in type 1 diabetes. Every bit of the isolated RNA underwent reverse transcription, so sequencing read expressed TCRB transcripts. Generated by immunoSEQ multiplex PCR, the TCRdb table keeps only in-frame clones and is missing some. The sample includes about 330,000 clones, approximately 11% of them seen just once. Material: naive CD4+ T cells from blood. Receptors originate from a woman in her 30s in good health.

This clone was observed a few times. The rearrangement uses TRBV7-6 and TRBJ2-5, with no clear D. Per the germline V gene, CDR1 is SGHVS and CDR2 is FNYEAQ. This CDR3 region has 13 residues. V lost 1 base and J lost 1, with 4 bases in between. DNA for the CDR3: TGTGCCAGCAGCTTAGACTTCCAAGAGACCCAGTACTTC. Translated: CASSLDFQETQYF.

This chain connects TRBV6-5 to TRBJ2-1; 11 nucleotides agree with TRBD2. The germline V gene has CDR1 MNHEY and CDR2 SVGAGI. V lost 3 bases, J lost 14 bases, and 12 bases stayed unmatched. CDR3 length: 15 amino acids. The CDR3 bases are TGTGCCAGCAGTTATGGGACTAGCGGCCAAAAAAGGGAGTTCTTC. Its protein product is CASSYGTSGQKREFF.

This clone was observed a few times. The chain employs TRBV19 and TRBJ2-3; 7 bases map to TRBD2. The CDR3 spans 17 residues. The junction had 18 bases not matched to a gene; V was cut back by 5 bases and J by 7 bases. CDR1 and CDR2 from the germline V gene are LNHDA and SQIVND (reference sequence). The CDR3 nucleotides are TGTGCCAGTAGTGGATCCAGAGCACTAGCGACTTCATATACGCAGTATTTT. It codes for CASSGSRALATSYTQYF.

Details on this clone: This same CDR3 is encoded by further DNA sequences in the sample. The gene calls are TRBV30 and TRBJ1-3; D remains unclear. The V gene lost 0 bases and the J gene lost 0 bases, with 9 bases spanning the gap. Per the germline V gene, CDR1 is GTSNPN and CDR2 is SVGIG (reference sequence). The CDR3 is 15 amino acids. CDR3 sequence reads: CAWSVGGSSGNTIYF. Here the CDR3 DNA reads TGTGCCTGGAGTGTAGGAGGATCCTCTGGAAACACCATATATTTT. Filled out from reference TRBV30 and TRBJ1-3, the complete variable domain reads SQTIHQWPATLVQPVGSPLSLECTVEGTSNPNLYWYRQAAGRGLQLLFYSVGIGQISSEVPQNLSASRPQDRQFILSSKKLLLSDSGFYLCAWSVGGSSGNTIYFGEGSWLTVV.

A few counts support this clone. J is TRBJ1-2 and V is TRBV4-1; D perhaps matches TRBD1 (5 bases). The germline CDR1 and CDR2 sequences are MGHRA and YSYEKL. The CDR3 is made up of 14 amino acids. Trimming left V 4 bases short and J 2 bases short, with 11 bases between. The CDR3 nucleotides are TGCGCCAGCAGCCTCGAGGAGGGGAACTATGGCTACACCTTC. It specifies CASSLEEGNYGYTF.

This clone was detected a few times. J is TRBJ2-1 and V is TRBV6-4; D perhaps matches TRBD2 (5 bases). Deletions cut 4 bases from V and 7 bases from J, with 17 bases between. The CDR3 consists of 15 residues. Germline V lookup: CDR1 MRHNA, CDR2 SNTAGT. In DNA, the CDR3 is TGTGCCAGCAGTGTGGAGAGGGCCCTAATTAATGAGCAGTTCTTC. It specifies CASSVERALINEQFF.

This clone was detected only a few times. The CDR3 bases are TGTGCCAGCAGCTTAGGAGGTGAGCAGTTCTTC. Translation gives CASSLGGEQFF. The genes are TRBV7-9 and TRBJ2-1; D uncertain. Trimming removed 1 base from V and 9 bases from J, with 4 bases in between. CDR1 is SEHNR and CDR2 is FQNEAQ in the germline V gene (reference sequence). This CDR3 is 11 amino acids long.

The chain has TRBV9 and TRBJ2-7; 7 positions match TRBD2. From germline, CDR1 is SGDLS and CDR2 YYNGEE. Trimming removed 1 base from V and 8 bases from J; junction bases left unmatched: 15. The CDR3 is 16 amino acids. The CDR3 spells CASSVMASGAYEKQYF. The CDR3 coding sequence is TGTGCCAGCAGCGTAATGGCTAGCGGAGCCTATGAGAAGCAGTACTTC. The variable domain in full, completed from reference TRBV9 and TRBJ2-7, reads DSGVTQTPKHLITATGQRVTLRCSPRSGDLSVYWYQQSLDQGLQFLIQYYNGEERAKGNILERFSAQQFPDLHSELNLSSLELGDSALYFCASSVMASGAYEKQYFGPGTRLTVT.

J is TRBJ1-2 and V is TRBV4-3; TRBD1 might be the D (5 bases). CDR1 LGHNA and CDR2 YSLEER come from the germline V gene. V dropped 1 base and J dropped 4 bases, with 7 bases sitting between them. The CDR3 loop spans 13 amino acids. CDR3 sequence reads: CASSQGGFYGYTF. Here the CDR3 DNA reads TGCGCCAGCAGCCAAGGGGGCTTCTATGGCTACACCTTC.

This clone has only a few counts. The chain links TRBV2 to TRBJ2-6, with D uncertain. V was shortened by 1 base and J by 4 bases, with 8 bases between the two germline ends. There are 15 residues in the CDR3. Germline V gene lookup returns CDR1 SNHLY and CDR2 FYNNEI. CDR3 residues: CASSEVAAGANVLTF. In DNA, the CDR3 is TGTGCCAGCAGTGAAGTGGCCGCCGGGGCCAACGTCCTGACTTTC.

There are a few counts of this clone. CDR3 residues: CACQTTGGNQPQHF. The CDR3 nucleotides are TGTGCCTGTCAGACCACAGGGGGTAATCAGCCCCAGCATTTT. V usage is TRBV30 and J usage is TRBJ1-5, with 8 bases matching TRBD1. The CDR3 covers 14 residues. Germline V gene sequence: CDR1 GTSNPN, CDR2 SVGIG (reference sequence). V lost 6 bases, J lost 4 bases, and 8 bases stayed unmatched.

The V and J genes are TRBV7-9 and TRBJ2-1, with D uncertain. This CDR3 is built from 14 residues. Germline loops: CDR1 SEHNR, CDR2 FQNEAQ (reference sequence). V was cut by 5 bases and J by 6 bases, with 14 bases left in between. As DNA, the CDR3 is TGTGCCAGCAGCGCCCCCCCTAGAGGCAATGAGCAGTTCTTC. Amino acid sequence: CASSAPPRGNEQFF.

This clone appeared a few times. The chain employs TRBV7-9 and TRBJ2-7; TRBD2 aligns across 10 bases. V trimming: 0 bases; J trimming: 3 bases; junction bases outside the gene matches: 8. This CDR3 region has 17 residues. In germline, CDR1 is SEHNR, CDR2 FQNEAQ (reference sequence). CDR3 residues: CASSLAASGSFIYEQYF. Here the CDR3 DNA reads TGTGCCAGCAGCTTAGCGGCTAGCGGGAGTTTTATCTACGAGCAGTACTTC.

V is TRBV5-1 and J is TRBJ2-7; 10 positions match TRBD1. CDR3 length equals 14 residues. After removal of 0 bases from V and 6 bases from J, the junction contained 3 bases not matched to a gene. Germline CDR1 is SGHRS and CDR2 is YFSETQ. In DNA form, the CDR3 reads TGCGCCAGCAGCTTGGATGGACAGGGGGGCGAGCAGTACTTC. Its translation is CASSLDGQGGEQYF.

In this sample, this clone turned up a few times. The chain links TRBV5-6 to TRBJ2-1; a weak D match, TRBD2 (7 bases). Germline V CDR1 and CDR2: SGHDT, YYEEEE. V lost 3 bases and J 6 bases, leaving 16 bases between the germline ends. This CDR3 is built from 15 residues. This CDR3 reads CASSSLAEGGNEQFF. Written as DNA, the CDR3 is TGTGCCAGCAGCTCCCTAGCGGAGGGGGGCAATGAGCAGTTCTTC.

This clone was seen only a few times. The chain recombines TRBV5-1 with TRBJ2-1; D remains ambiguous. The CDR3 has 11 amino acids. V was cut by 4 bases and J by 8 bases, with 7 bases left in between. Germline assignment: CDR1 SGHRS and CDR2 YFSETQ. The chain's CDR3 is CASSLQYEQFF. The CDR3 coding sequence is TGCGCCAGCAGCCTCCAGTATGAGCAGTTCTTC.

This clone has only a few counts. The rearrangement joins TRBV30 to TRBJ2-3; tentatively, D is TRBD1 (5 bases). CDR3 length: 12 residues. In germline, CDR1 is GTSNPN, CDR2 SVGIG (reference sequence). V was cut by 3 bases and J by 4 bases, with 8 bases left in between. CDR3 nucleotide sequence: TGTGCCTGGAGCGACAGCCCAGATACGCAGTATTTT. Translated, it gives CAWSDSPDTQYF. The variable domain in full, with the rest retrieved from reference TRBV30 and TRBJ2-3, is SQTIHQWPATLVQPVGSPLSLECTVEGTSNPNLYWYRQAAGRGLQLLFYSVGIGQISSEVPQNLSASRPQDRQFILSSKKLLLSDSGFYLCAWSDSPDTQYFGPGTRLTVL.

Here the CDR3 reads CARLKASGKNIQYF. The CDR3 DNA reads as TGTGCCAGACTCAAGGCTAGCGGTAAAAACATTCAGTACTTC. V gene TRBV6-4 combines with J gene TRBJ2-4; 7 nucleotides line up with TRBD2. Germline CDR1 MRHNA, CDR2 SNTAGT. This CDR3 is built from 14 residues. Trimming at V came to 9 bases and at J to 4 bases, leaving 9 bases not matched to a gene.

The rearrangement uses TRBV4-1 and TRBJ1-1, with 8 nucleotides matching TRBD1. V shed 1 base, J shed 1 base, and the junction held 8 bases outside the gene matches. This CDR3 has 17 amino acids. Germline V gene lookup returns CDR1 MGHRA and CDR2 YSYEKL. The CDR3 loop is CASSQGLQGAGNTEAFF. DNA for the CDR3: TGCGCCAGCAGCCAAGGGCTTCAGGGGGCCGGGAACACTGAAGCTTTCTTT.

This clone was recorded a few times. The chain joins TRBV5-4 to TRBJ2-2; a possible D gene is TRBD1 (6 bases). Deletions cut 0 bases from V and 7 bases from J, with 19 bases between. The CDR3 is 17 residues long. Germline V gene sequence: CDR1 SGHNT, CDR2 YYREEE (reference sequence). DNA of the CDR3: TGTGCCAGCAGCTTGGCGACTTTCGGGACATCTGGCGGGGAGCTGTTTTTT. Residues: CASSLATFGTSGGELFF.

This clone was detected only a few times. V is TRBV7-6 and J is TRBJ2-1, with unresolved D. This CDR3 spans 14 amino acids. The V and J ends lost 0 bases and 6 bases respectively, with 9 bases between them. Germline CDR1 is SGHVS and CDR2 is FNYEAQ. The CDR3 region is CASSLAGTTNEQFF. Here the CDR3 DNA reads TGTGCCAGCAGCTTAGCCGGTACCACCAATGAGCAGTTCTTC.

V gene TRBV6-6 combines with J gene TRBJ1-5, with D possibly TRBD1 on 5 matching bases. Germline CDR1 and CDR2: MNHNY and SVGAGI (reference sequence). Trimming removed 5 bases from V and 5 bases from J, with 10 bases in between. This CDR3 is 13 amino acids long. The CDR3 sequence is CASSHLQDQPQHF. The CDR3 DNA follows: TGTGCCAGCAGTCACCTACAGGATCAGCCCCAGCATTTT.

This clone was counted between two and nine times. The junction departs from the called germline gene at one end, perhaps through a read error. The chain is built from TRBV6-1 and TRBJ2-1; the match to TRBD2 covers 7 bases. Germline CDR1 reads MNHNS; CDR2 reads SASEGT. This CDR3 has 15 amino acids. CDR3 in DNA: TGTGCGAGCAGTTCTCTCCCCGGGGGGAGCAATGAGCAGTTCTTC. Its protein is CASSSLPGGSNEQFF.

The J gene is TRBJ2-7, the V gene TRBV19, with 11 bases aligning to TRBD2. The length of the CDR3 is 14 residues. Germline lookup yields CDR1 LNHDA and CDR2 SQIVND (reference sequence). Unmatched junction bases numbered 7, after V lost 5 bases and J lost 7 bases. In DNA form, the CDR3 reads TGTGCCAGTAGTGAACTAGCGGGGGTAAAAGAGCAGTACTTC. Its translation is CASSELAGVKEQYF.

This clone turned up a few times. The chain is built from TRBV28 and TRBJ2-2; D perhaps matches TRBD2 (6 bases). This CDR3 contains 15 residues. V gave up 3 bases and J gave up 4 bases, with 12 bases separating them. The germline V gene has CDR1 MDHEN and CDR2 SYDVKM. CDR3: CASSFGGPGTGELFF. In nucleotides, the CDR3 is TGTGCCAGCAGTTTCGGGGGACCGGGCACCGGGGAGCTGTTTTTT.

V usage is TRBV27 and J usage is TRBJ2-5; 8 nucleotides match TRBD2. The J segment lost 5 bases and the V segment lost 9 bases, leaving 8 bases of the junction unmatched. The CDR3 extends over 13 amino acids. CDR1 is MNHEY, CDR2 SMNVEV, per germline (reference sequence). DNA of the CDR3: TGTGCCAGTTCAGGACTAGCCCGGGAGACCCAGTACTTC. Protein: CASSGLARETQYF.

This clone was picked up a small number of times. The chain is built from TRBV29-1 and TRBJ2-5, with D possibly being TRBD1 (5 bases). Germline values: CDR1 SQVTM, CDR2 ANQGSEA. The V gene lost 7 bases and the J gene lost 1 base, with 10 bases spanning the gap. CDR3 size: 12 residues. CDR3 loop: CSGGQLQETQYF. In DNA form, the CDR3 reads TGCAGCGGCGGACAACTCCAAGAGACCCAGTACTTC.